This T cell receptor beta chain was profiled in a study of shared clonotypes between healthy human individuals (dated by TCRdb to between 2020 and 2021). Describing the broader study: Three men and a couple of women, aged 18 to 49 years, made up the cohort. Leukapheresis yielded between about 0.9 and 9.5 billion PBMCs per donor. Blood TCR repertoires of five healthy adults were deeply sequenced to estimate repertoire size and the extent of clonotype sharing between individuals. Libraries were prepared and TCR repertoires were sequenced by different laboratories using diverse techniques, in order to increase sequencing depth and limit assay-specific biases. Per donor, three plates each were used for CD4 naive and CD4 memory, two for CD8 naive, and one for CD8 memory.

Broader findings and caveats from the paper: Sampling was restricted to blood, and TCR repertoires in tissues likely differ from the TCR repertoires found in blood. Naive subsets generally had larger estimated clonotype richness than memory subsets. When a handful of donors were compared, the shared fraction of clonotypes was about 5.4% for naive CD4, around 3.5% for naive CD8, 2% to 2.5% for memory CD4, and roughly 0.43% for memory CD8. Even with the large sequencing depth, rarefaction of the sorted-subset datasets indicated that sequencing was incomplete. Because the study included a small number of donors, the genetic and exposure-history diversity represented was limited. Pairwise subsampling led to the expectation that sequencing depth would affect the degree of clonotype sharing among donors. Compared with non-shared clonotypes, the clonotypes found in all four sorted-subset donors had higher generation probabilities.

CDR1 MDHEN and CDR2 SYDVKM are derived from the germline V gene. There are 16 amino acids in the CDR3, from cysteine to phenylalanine inclusive. Of all the DNA, just the CDR3 is kept, 48 bases in frame from base 1. V is pared back by 1 base and J by 5 bases, with 17 bases lying between the germline termini. For this clone: The antigen it binds to is not known. It has no much larger one-base neighbor in the sample; base qualities were not kept.

Using the deep immunoSEQ assay, multiplex PCR amplified TCR CDR3 regions from genomic DNA. Extracted genomic DNA from each cell subset was distributed evenly across all wells of several immunoSEQ 96-well plates, and each plate was treated as a replicate. Each replicate PCR for sorted subsets received roughly 200 ng genomic DNA, equal to tens of thousands of T cell genomes. Purified libraries were measured with a Qubit 3.0 fluorometer, size-checked on a Bioanalyzer 2100, and measured again with the KAPA Library Quantification kit. Every immunoSEQ 96-well plate was sequenced on a separate single-read 150-cycle Illumina NextSeq 550 flow cell. From the authors' description of their analysis: Because only junctional sequences without quality scores were contained in the immunoSEQ output, filtering matching that applied to full-length reads could not be performed. Sequences were annotated with PyIR, a Python wrapper for IgBLAST v1.9, using IMGT germline references to assign V/J genes and CDR3. Reads with weak V/J assignments (E-value above 1e-6), missing CDR3, stop codons, out-of-frame junctions, or ambiguous translated residues were removed. V3J clonotypes were defined as sequences sharing the same inferred V gene, J gene, and CDR3 amino acid sequence. Percentage overlap between repertoires was calculated by dividing the number of shared unique clonotypes by the size of the smaller repertoire. RTK rarefaction, the Chao1 estimator, and Recon v2.1 estimates of unobserved clonotypes were used to assess repertoire richness. Generation probabilities were computed with OLGA for all TCRbeta clonotypes obtained by the gDNA method from a handful of donors. Held by TCRdb, this immuneACCESS table contains in-frame sequences only and omits some clones. Under half of the omission traces to an unresolved V gene where checked; the cause of the rest is unknown. The V and J calls and the clone size are those of that table, but D and trimming were determined from the DNA. Within this sample are about 1.9 million clones, with roughly 93% of them counted one time only. The ten most abundant clones make up under 2% of the sample.

CD8 naive samples were CD45RO-negative cells positively selected for CCR7, giving a CD45RA+CCR7+ population that excluded TemRA cells. The donors were healthy, HIV-negative adults who had no recently reported acute infections or vaccinations. All donors were Caucasian adults living in Nashville, Tennessee, USA. After blood collection by leukapheresis, PBMCs were isolated using Ficoll-Histopaque density gradient centrifugation and then cryopreserved in the vapor phase of liquid nitrogen. Analytical flow cytometry was used to check the purity and quantity of every magnetically sorted T cell population. Genomic DNA was isolated from every sorted fraction and measured by UV absorbance on a Nanodrop 2000c.

The sample taken for sequencing was naive CD8+ T cells from PBMCs. The cell subset or site tag for this specimen amounts to: CD45RA+CCR7+. This chain joins TRBV28 to TRBJ1-1, and possibly TRBD1, on 6 matching bases. The sequence derives from a man in his late teens or twenties in good health. Some clones in this sample may be carry-over from other donors' samples. The DNA sequence is given as TGTGCCAGCAGTTTATTAGGGGGGCAGGCAAGAACTGAAGCTTTCTTT. It translates to CASSLLGGQARTEAFF.